A selection of T cell receptor beta chains follows, all from one sample in a study of T cells in Graves' hyperthyroidism and ophthalmopathy. One entry per CDR3 protein results from TCRdb running MiXCR on the multiplex PCR reads. The table records about 480,000 distinct CDR3 sequences, roughly 14% of them present only once. Source material: blood. These receptors were obtained from a woman aged 18-29 years with Graves' hyperthyroidism. Both conserved end residues are part of each CDR3. A D gene is named only where the DNA matches it firmly. Size is stated for part of the rows, as once, few or many counts, or as a class when the clone is expanded.

D	J	size	V	CDR3	DNA
.	TRBJ2-2	many	TRBV20-1	CSANFREPNTGELFF	TGCAGTGCTAACTTCCGGGAGCCTAACACCGGGGAGCTGTTTTTT
TRBD1	TRBJ2-7	many	TRBV28	CASRSLGQGTYEQYF	TGTGCCAGCAGATCCCTCGGACAGGGGACCTACGAGCAGTACTTC
.	TRBJ1-4	.	TRBV25-1	CASSEYVTGMGEKLFF	TGTGCCAGCAGTGAATATGTTACAGGGATGGGTGAAAAACTGTTTTTT
.	TRBJ2-1	many	TRBV20-1	CSARKGRDEQFF	TGCAGTGCTAGAAAGGGGCGCGATGAGCAGTTCTTC
.	TRBJ2-2	.	TRBV7-2	CASRSRRAAANTGELFF	TGTGCCAGCAGGTCCCGACGCGCGGCCGCGAACACCGGGGAGCTGTTTTTT
.	TRBJ1-1	many	TRBV5-1	CASSLEGAGNTEAFF	TGCGCCAGCAGCTTGGAAGGGGCGGGGAACACTGAAGCTTTCTTT
.	TRBJ1-2	many	TRBV9	CASSPGTFRSRGYTF	TGTGCCAGCAGCCCAGGGACATTCCGGAGCCGTGGCTACACCTTC
.	TRBJ2-1	few	TRBV7-3	CAISRRGDGGHNEQFF	TGTGCCATCAGCAGAAGGGGGGACGGTGGGCACAATGAGCAGTTCTTC
TRBD1	TRBJ2-5	many	TRBV15	CATSRDWGQGKETQYF	TGTGCCACCAGCAGAGATTGGGGACAGGGAAAAGAGACCCAGTACTTC
.	TRBJ1-4	many	TRBV12-3/TRBV12-4	CASGQFATNEKLFF	TGTGCCAGCGGTCAATTTGCAACTAATGAAAAACTGTTTTTT
.	TRBJ2-3	.	TRBV12-3/TRBV12-4	CASSLGGTTDTQYF	TGTGCCAGCAGTTTAGGCGGGACTACAGATACGCAGTATTTT
TRBD2	TRBJ2-7	many	TRBV12-3/TRBV12-4	CASSSYSGDYEQYF	TGTGCCAGCAGTTCGTACAGCGGGGATTACGAGCAGTACTTC
TRBD2	TRBJ2-2	many	TRBV20-1	CSASSSGTSGNGELFF	TGCAGTGCTAGCTCATCAGGGACTAGCGGGAACGGGGAGCTGTTTTTT
TRBD1	TRBJ2-7	few	TRBV20-1	CSGTGDGVQYF	TGCAGTGGAACAGGGGATGGGGTGCAGTACTTC
.	TRBJ1-1	many	TRBV11-2	CASSFDYRLNTEAFF	TGTGCCAGCAGCTTCGACTACAGGTTGAACACTGAAGCTTTCTTT
.	TRBJ2-2	many	TRBV24-1	CATSDLGLPGTGELFF	TGTGCCACCAGTGATTTGGGACTGCCGGGCACCGGGGAGCTGTTTTTT
.	TRBJ2-5	many	TRBV7-2	CASTAPGLAAQETQYF	TGTGCCAGCACCGCCCCAGGGCTAGCCGCCCAAGAGACCCAGTACTTC
TRBD1	TRBJ1-5	many	TRBV2	CASGTGTGKGIGNQPQHF	TGTGCCAGCGGAACCGGGACAGGGAAGGGCATTGGCAATCAGCCCCAGCATTTT